This TCR beta chain was sequenced during a study of T cells in localized non-small cell lung cancer. Study-wide results and limits: Appearing in adjacent lung were a median about 50 of the top 100 tumor clones.

As concerns this clone: Its antigen is as yet unknown.

Only in-frame clones appear in the TCRdb table, and some are missing; sequencing was by immunoSEQ multiplex PCR. The sample holds about 60,000 clones, 85% to 90% seen once. The receptor's source is a woman aged 40-69 years with stage I lung adenocarcinoma. The sample in question was peripheral blood, obtained before any cancer treatment.

The CDR3: CASSHPVDSDNYGYTF. DNA of the CDR3: TGTGCCAGCAGCCACCCGGTGGACAGCGATAACTATGGCTACACCTTC. The rearrangement uses TRBV7-9 and TRBJ1-2; D is perhaps TRBD1 (6 bases). The CDR3 length is 16 residues. Germline V gene data show CDR1 as SEHNR and CDR2 as FQNEAQ (reference sequence). V lost 5 bases and J lost 1, with 17 bases in between. Combining the CDR3 with reference TRBV7-9 and TRBJ1-2 gives the whole variable domain DTGVSQNPRHKITKRGQNVTFRCDPISEHNRLYWYRQTLGQGPEFLTYFQNEAQLEKSRLLSDRFSAERPKGSFSTLEIQRTEQGDSAMYLCASSHPVDSDNYGYTFGSGTRLTVV.